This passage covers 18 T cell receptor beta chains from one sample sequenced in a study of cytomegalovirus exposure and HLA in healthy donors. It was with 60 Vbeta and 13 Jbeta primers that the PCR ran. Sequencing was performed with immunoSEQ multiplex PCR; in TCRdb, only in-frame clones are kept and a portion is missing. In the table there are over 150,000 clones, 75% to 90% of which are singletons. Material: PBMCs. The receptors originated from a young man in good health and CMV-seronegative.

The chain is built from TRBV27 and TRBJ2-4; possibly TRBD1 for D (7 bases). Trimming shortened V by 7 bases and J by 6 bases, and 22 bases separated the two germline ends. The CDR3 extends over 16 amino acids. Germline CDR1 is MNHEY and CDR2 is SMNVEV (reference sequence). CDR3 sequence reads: CASTPLGGGATNIQYF. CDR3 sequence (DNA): TGTGCCAGCACTCCCCTAGGAGGGGGCGCGACAAACATTCAGTACTTC.

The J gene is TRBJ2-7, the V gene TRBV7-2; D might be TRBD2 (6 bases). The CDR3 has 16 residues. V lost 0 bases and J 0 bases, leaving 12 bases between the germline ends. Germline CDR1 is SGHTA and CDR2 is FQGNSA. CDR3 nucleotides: TGTGCCAGCAGCTTAGCGGGGGTAGCGGCCTCCTACGAGCAGTACTTC. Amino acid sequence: CASSLAGVAASYEQYF.

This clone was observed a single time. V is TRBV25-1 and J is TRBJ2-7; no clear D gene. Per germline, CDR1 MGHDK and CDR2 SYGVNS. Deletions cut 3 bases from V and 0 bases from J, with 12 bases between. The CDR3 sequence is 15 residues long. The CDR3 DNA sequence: TGTGCCAGCAGTGAGCCAGGCGATAGCTCCTACGAGCAGTACTTC. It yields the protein CASSEPGDSSYEQYF.

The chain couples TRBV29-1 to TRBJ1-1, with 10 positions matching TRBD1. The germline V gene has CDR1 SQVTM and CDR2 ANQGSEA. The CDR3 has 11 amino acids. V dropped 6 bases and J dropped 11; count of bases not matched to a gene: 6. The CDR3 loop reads CSVPRQGAAFF. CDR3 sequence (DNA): TGCAGCGTCCCCCGACAGGGGGCGGCTTTCTTT.

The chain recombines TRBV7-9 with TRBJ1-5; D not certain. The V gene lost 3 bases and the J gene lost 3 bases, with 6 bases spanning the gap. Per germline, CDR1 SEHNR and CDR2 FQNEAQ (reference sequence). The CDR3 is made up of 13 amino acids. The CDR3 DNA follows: TGTGCCAGCAGCTTCGGGGACAATCAGCCCCAGCATTTT. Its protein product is CASSFGDNQPQHF.

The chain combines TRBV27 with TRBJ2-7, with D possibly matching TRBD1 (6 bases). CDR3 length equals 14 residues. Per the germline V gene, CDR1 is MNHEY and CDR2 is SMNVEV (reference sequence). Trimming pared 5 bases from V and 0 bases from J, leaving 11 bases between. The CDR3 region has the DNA TGTGCCAGCAGTCACACAGGGAGCTCCTACGAGCAGTACTTC. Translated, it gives CASSHTGSSYEQYF.

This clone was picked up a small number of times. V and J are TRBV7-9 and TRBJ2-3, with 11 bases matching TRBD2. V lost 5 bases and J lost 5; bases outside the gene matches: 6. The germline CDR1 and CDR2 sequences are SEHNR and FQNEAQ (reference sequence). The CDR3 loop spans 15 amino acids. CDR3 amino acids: CASSPLAGGGDTQYF. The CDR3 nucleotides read TGTGCCAGCAGCCCCTTAGCGGGAGGGGGAGATACGCAGTATTTT.

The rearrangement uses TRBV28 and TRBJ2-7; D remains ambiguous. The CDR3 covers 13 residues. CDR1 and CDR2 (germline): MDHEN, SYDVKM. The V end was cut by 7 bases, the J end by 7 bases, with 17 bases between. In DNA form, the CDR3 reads TGTGCCAGCACCCCTGACGGAGTAAAAGAGCAGTACTTC. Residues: CASTPDGVKEQYF.

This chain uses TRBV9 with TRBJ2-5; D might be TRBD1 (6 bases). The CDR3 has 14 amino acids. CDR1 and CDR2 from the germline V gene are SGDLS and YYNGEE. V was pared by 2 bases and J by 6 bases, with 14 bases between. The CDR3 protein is CASSVVSGEQTQYF. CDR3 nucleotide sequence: TGTGCCAGCAGCGTCGTTTCAGGGGAACAGACCCAGTACTTC.

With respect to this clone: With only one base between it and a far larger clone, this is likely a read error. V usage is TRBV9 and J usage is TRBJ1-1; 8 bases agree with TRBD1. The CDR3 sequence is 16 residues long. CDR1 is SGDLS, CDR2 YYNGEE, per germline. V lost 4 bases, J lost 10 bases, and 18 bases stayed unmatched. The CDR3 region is CASSLGVARGRGGAFF. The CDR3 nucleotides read TGTGCCAGCAGCTTAGGTGTTGCCAGGGGGCGAGGTGGAGCTTTCTTT.

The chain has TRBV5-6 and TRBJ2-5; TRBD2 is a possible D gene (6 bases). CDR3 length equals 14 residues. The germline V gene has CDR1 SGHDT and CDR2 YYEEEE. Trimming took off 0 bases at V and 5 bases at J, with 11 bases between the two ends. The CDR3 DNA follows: TGTGCCAGCAGCTTGGCCGGGGGTATGGAGACCCAGTACTTC. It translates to CASSLAGGMETQYF.

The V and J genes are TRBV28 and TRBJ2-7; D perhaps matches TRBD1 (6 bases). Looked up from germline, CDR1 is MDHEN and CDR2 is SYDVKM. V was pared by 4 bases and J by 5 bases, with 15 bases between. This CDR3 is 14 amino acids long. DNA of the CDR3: TGTGCCAGCAGTTCTTTCGCAGGGGAGAACGAGCAGTACTTC. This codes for CASSSFAGENEQYF.

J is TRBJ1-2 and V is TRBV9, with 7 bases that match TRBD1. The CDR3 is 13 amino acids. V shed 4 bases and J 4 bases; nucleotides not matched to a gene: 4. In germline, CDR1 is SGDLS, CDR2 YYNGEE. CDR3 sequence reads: CASSQTGAYGYTF. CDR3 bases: TGTGCCAGCAGCCAAACAGGGGCCTATGGCTACACCTTC. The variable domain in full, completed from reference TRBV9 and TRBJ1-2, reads DSGVTQTPKHLITATGQRVTLRCSPRSGDLSVYWYQQSLDQGLQFLIQYYNGEERAKGNILERFSAQQFPDLHSELNLSSLELGDSALYFCASSQTGAYGYTFGSGTRLTVV.

The CDR3 protein is CASSARTGGASGELFF. The CDR3 bases are TGCGCCAGCAGCGCCCGGACAGGGGGCGCCTCCGGGGAGCTGTTTTTT. The V call is TRBV4-3, the J call TRBJ2-2; TRBD1 agrees at 11 bases. Germline CDR1 reads LGHNA; CDR2 reads YSLEER. The J segment lost 6 bases and the V segment lost 5 bases, leaving 8 bases of the junction unmatched. CDR3 length equals 16 residues.

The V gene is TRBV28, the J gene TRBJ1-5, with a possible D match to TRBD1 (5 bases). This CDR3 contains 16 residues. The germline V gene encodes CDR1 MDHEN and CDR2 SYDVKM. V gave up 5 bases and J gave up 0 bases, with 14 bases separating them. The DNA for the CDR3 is TGTGCCAGCAGTCTCCTAGGGGAATATAGCAATCAGCCCCAGCATTTT. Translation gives CASSLLGEYSNQPQHF.

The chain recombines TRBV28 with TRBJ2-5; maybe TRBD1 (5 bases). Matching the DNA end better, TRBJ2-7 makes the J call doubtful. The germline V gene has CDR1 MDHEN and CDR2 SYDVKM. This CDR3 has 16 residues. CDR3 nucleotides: TGTGCCAGCAGTTTCATTCCAGGGCAGGGCCCCTACGAGCAGTACTTC. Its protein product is CASSFIPGQGPYEQYF.

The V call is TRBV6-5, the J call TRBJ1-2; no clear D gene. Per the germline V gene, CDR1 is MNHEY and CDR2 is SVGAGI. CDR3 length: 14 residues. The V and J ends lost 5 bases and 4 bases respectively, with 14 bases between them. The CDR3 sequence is CASSAMQGSYGYTF. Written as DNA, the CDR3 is TGTGCCAGCAGTGCGATGCAAGGGAGCTATGGCTACACCTTC.

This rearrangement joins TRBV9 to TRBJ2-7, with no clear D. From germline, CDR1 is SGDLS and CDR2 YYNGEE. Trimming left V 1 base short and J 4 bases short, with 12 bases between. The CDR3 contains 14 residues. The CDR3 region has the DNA TGTGCCAGCAGCGTATCCGGGTCAGATTACGAGCAGTACTTC. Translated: CASSVSGSDYEQYF.